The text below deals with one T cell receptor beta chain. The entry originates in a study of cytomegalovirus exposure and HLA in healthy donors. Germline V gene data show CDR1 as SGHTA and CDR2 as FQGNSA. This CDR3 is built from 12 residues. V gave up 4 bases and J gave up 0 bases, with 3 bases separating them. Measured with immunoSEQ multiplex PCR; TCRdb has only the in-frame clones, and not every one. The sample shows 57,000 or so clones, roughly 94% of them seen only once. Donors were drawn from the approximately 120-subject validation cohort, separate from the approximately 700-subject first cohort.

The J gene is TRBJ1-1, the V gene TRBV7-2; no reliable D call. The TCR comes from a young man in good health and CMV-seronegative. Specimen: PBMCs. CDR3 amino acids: CASSYMNTEAFF. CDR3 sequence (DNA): TGTGCCAGCAGCTATATGAACACTGAAGCTTTCTTT.